Listed below are T cell receptor beta chains from one sample, sequenced in a study of shared clonotypes between healthy human individuals. TCRdb keeps only in-frame clones here, not all; method: immunoSEQ multiplex PCR. The sample holds around 510,000 clones, about 96% seen once. Material: naive CD4+ T cells sorted from blood. The receptors derive from a woman in her thirties in good health. Each CDR3 is given with its conserved first and last residue. The D gene is left open where the match is weak. Part of the rows lack a size; the others show once, few, many or a class for expanded clones.

j_call,v_call,d_call,clone_size,cdr3_nt,cdr3_aa
TRBJ2-5,TRBV10-3,-,-,TGTGCCATCAGTGACGGAAACCAAGAGACCCAGTACTTC,CAISDGNQETQYF
TRBJ2-5,TRBV7-3,-,-,TGTGCCAGCAGCTTCGGATCGGGGGAGACCCAGTACTTC,CASSFGSGETQYF
TRBJ1-1,TRBV18,TRBD1,-,TGTGCCAGCTCCCCAACGACAGGGGTGAACACTGAAGCTTTCTTT,CASSPTTGVNTEAFF
TRBJ1-4,TRBV30,-,once,TGTGCCTGGAGTACCCGAGGGTTTAATGAAAAACTGTTTTTT,CAWSTRGFNEKLFF
TRBJ1-2,TRBV6-1,TRBD1,-,TGTGCCAGCAGTACCGGGACAGAAGGCTACACCTTC,CASSTGTEGYTF
TRBJ1-2,TRBV28,TRBD1,-,TGTGCCAGCAGATCCGGGACAGGGGGTAACTATGGCTACACCTTC,CASRSGTGGNYGYTF
TRBJ2-7,TRBV7-9,-,-,TGTGCCAGCAGCCACGCAAGGGGTATCCACGAGCAGTACTTC,CASSHARGIHEQYF
TRBJ2-7,TRBV19,TRBD1,-,TGTGCCAGTAGTTCAGGACAGGGTTCCTACGAGCAGTACTTC,CASSSGQGSYEQYF
TRBJ2-7,TRBV19,TRBD1,-,TGTGCCAGTAGTATTTCCCGACAGGGGAGAAACGAGCAGTACTTC,CASSISRQGRNEQYF
TRBJ2-7,TRBV2,-,-,TGTGCCAGCAGCCAGAGGGGACCGGGAGAGCAGTACTTC,CASSQRGPGEQYF
TRBJ1-1,TRBV4-1,TRBD1,-,TGCGCCAGCAGCCAATTATTAGGACAGGACGGGACCACTGAAGCTTTCTTT,CASSQLLGQDGTTEAFF
TRBJ2-6,TRBV6-4,TRBD1,-,TGTGCCAGCAGTGAGGGGACAGGGGTCGCCGGGGCCAACGTCCTGACTTTC,CASSEGTGVAGANVLTF
TRBJ2-1,TRBV7-3,TRBD2,-,TGTGCCAGCAGCTTAAGGACTAGCGGTTACAATGAGCAGTTCTTC,CASSLRTSGYNEQFF
TRBJ2-2,TRBV2,TRBD2,-,TGTGCCAGCAGGGAGTGGAAGACTAGCGGGAATCAGGAGGAGCTGTTTTTT,CASREWKTSGNQEELFF
TRBJ1-1,TRBV5-1,-,-,TGCGCCAGCAGTTCCGGGACGGAGGACACTGAAGCTTTCTTT,CASSSGTEDTEAFF
TRBJ2-7,TRBV30,TRBD1,-,TGTGCCTGGAGTGGTAGGACAGGAGGCCACGAGCAGTACTTC,CAWSGRTGGHEQYF
TRBJ2-7,TRBV28,TRBD1,once,TGTGCCAGCAGCTACGCGACCGGGACAGGGGTCGAGCAGTACTTC,CASSYATGTGVEQYF
TRBJ2-3,TRBV19,TRBD2,-,TGTGCCAGTGCGCCCGCACTAGCGGGACCCACAGATACGCAGTATTTT,CASAPALAGPTDTQYF
TRBJ2-3,TRBV5-1,-,-,TGCGCCAGCTCCCGGTTCGGGGAAGATACGCAGTATTTT,CASSRFGEDTQYF
TRBJ1-2,TRBV28,-,-,TGTGCCAGCGGAACTCAGGGTTTCTATGGCTACACCTTC,CASGTQGFYGYTF
TRBJ1-6,TRBV28,TRBD1,-,TGTGCCAGCAGTTTCCCGACAGGGAAAGACTCCTATAATTCACCCCTCCACTTT,CASSFPTGKDSYNSPLHF
TRBJ2-3,TRBV5-4,TRBD2,-,TGTGCCAGCAGCTTGAGGGCCACCGGGACTAGCGGGAGGGGCACAGATACGCAGTATTTT,CASSLRATGTSGRGTDTQYF
TRBJ1-5,TRBV6-1,TRBD1,-,TGTGCCAGCAGTGTGGCTACAGGGGGAGATCAGCCCCAGCATTTT,CASSVATGGDQPQHF
TRBJ2-3,TRBV19,-,-,TGTGCCAGTAGGGGAGGGGGATATACGCAGTATTTT,CASRGGGYTQYF
TRBJ2-1,TRBV7-8,-,-,TGTGCCAGCATCTTGGCGGGCGATGAGCAGTTCTTC,CASILAGDEQFF
TRBJ1-1,TRBV11-3,-,-,TGTGCCAGCAGCTTGAACATAAACACTGAAGCTTTCTTT,CASSLNINTEAFF
TRBJ2-3,TRBV5-1,-,once,TGCGCCAGCAGCTTGGCCGCGGGGACGGGCTTCTCCACAGATACGCAGTATTTT,CASSLAAGTGFSTDTQYF
TRBJ1-3,TRBV18,-,-,TGTGCCAGCTCACTCATGGAATTGAGAAACACCATATATTTT,CASSLMELRNTIYF
TRBJ2-6,TRBV5-4,-,-,TGTGCCAGCAGGCTGGACAGCTCTGGGGCCAACGTCCTGACTTTC,CASRLDSSGANVLTF
TRBJ1-1,TRBV10-3,TRBD1,-,TGTGCCATCAGTGAAGGTTGGCAGGGGGACACTGAAGCTTTCTTT,CAISEGWQGDTEAFF
TRBJ1-1,TRBV5-1,-,-,TGCGCCAGCAGCCCGGGACATCCTGAAGCTTTCTTT,CASSPGHPEAFF
TRBJ1-4,TRBV7-9,-,-,TGTGCCAGCAGCTCGAAGGGGGTCCCTAATGAAAAACTGTTTTTT,CASSSKGVPNEKLFF
TRBJ1-5,TRBV2,-,-,TGTGCCAGCAGTGTGGCGGGGAGCCAGCCCCAGCATTTT,CASSVAGSQPQHF
TRBJ2-1,TRBV28,-,-,TGTGCCAGCAGCTCTCTCCCCGGGGATGAGCAGTTCTTC,CASSSLPGDEQFF
TRBJ2-5,TRBV7-9,-,-,TGTGCCAGCAGCTTCAAGTTCCAAGAGACCCAGTACTTC,CASSFKFQETQYF
TRBJ2-2,TRBV14,-,-,TGTGCCAGCAGCCAACTCCTTGGTACAACCGGGGAGCTGTTTTTT,CASSQLLGTTGELFF
TRBJ2-7,TRBV6-1,-,-,TGCCCTCAGCCCCACGAGCAGTACTTC,CPQPHEQYF
TRBJ1-2,TRBV30,-,-,TGTGCCTGGAGTGTATTGTCTAACTATGGCTACACCTTC,CAWSVLSNYGYTF
TRBJ2-1,TRBV7-9,-,-,TGTGCCAGCAGCTTCCAAGCGTTAGCCTACAATGAGCAGTTCTTC,CASSFQALAYNEQFF
TRBJ2-1,TRBV7-8,TRBD1,-,TGTGCCAGCAGCACAACCGACAGGGGCGACATGAATGAGCAGTTCTTC,CASSTTDRGDMNEQFF
TRBJ2-3,TRBV5-1,-,once,TGCGCCAGCAGCCACAACCTCGACAATGCGGCGCAGTATTTT,CASSHNLDNAAQYF
TRBJ1-1,TRBV30,TRBD1,-,TGTGCCTGGAGTGGATTCAGGGGGGTGAGGACTGAAGCTTTCTTT,CAWSGFRGVRTEAFF
TRBJ2-3,TRBV7-9,-,-,TGTGCCAGCAGCTTGGGGAAGACCGGGGCCCCCACAGATACGCAGTATTTT,CASSLGKTGAPTDTQYF
TRBJ1-4,TRBV6-5,-,-,TGTGCCAGCAGTTCTCAGGAAGCAACTAATGAAAAACTGTTTTTT,CASSSQEATNEKLFF
TRBJ2-3,TRBV28,-,-,TGTGCCAGCAGTTTATTGGGCGGGGCTGGCACAGATACGCAGTATTTT,CASSLLGGAGTDTQYF
TRBJ1-2,TRBV28,TRBD1,-,TGTGCCAGCAGGACACAACAGGGGAATGGCTACACCTTC,CASRTQQGNGYTF
TRBJ2-1,TRBV28,TRBD2,-,TGTGCCAGCAGTCCTAGCGGGAGAAAGGAGGGTGAGCAGTTCTTC,CASSPSGRKEGEQFF
TRBJ2-1,TRBV5-1,TRBD2,-,TGCGCCAGCAGCCTCGAGGCTAGCGGGATCAATGAGCAGTTCTTC,CASSLEASGINEQFF
TRBJ2-7,TRBV28,TRBD1,-,TGTGCCAGCAGTTTAATATCGCTGGACAGGGCCTACGAGCAGTACTTC,CASSLISLDRAYEQYF
TRBJ2-7,TRBV30,-,-,TGTGCCTGGACCTCAGCCACGTCCTCCGAGCAGTACTTC,CAWTSATSSEQYF
TRBJ2-1,TRBV29-1,-,once,TGCAGCGTTGAACTCTCCCGGGGACTAACAGGGAATGAGCAGTTCTTC,CSVELSRGLTGNEQFF
TRBJ2-5,TRBV5-1,TRBD2,-,TGCGCCAGCAGTTTGAGGGAGGGCCGAGCTGAGACCCAGTACTTC,CASSLREGRAETQYF
TRBJ1-1,TRBV18,TRBD1,-,TGTGCCAGCTCACCTCCCGGGACAGGGGGCATATCTTTCTTT,CASSPPGTGGISFF
TRBJ1-4,TRBV5-1,-,-,TGCGCCAGCAGCTTGGAGCCCGGGGACACTGAAAAACTGTTTTTT,CASSLEPGDTEKLFF
TRBJ2-7,TRBV6-1,-,-,TGTGCCACCCGGGGGAGTTACGAGCAGTACTTC,CATRGSYEQYF